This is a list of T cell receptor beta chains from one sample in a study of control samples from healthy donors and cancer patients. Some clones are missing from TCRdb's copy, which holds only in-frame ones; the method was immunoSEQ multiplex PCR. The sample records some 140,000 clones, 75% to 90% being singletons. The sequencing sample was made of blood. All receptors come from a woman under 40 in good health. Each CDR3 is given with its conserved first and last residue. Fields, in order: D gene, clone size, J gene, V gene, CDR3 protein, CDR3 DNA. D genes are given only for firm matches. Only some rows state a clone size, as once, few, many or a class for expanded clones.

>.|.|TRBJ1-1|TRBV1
CTSSQDPPDRYPNTEAFF
TGCACCAGCAGCCAAGATCCCCCCGACAGATACCCGAACACTGAAGCTTTCTTT
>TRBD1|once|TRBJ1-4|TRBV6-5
CASSLGTGHNEKLFF
TGTGCCAGCAGTTTAGGGACAGGGCATAATGAAAAACTGTTTTTT
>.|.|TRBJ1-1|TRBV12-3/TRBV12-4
CASRFAGGTEAFF
TGTGCCAGCAGGTTCGCGGGGGGCACTGAAGCTTTCTTT
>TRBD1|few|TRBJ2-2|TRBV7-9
CASSPTRQGNIAGELFF
TGTGCCAGCAGCCCAACCCGACAGGGGAATATCGCCGGGGAGCTGTTTTTT
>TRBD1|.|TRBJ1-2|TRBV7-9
CASSLVGDSYGYTF
TGTGCCAGCAGCTTAGTAGGGGACAGCTATGGCTACACCTTC
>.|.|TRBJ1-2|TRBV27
CASSLNGDNYGYTF
TGTGCCAGCAGTTTAAATGGAGATAACTATGGCTACACCTTC
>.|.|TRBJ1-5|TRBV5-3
CARSLEDRQPNQPQHF
TGTGCCAGAAGCTTGGAGGACCGACAGCCGAATCAGCCCCAGCATTTT
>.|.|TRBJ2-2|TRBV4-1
CASRPRGTGELFF
TGCGCCAGCAGGCCCCGGGGCACCGGGGAGCTGTTTTTT
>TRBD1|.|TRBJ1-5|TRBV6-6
CASSPGGRPQHF
TGTGCCAGCAGTCCAGGGGGGAGGCCCCAGCATTTT
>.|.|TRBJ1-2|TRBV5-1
CASSLAAGDPGRDGYTF
TGCGCCAGCAGCTTGGCGGCGGGGGACCCCGGCCGGGACGGCTACACCTTC
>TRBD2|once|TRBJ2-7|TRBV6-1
CASSDITGSSSGRSYEQYF
TGTGCCAGCAGTGATATAACAGGGTCGTCTAGCGGGAGGTCGTACGAGCAGTACTTC
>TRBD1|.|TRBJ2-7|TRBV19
CASRRRDSSYEQYF
TGTGCCAGTAGACGAAGGGACAGCTCCTACGAGCAGTACTTC
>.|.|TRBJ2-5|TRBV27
CASSLSWHPQETQYF
TGTGCCAGCAGTTTATCGTGGCACCCCCAAGAGACCCAGTACTTC
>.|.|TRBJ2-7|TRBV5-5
CASSLSSENPYEQYF
TGTGCCAGCAGCTTGAGTTCGGAAAACCCCTACGAGCAGTACTTC
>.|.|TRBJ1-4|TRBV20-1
CSGREGFRVFF
TGCAGTGGAAGAGAAGGGTTCCGGGTGTTTTTT
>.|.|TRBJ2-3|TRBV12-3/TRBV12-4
CASREGRTDTQYF
TGTGCCAGCAGGGAGGGCCGCACAGATACGCAGTATTTT
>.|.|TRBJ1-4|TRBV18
CASSPQRGGTNEKLFF
TGTGCCAGCTCACCACAACGTGGTGGGACTAATGAAAAACTGTTTTTT
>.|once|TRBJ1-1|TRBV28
CASSFRVVGEAFF
TGTGCCAGCAGTTTCCGGGTCGTGGGTGAAGCTTTCTTT
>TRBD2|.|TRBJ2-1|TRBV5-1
CASSLSGRAVDEQFF
TGCGCCAGCAGCTTGAGCGGGAGGGCCGTAGATGAGCAGTTCTTC
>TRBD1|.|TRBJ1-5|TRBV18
CASSPGQGANNQPQHF
TGTGCCAGCTCACCAGGACAGGGGGCGAACAATCAGCCCCAGCATTTT
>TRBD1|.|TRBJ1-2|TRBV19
CASSITGAYYGYTF
TGTGCCAGTAGTATAACAGGGGCCTACTATGGCTACACCTTC
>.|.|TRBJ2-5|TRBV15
CATSRSGEGTQYF
TGTGCCACCAGCAGATCGGGTGAGGGGACCCAGTACTTC
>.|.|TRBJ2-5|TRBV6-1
CASSEVEAGTQYF
TGTGCCAGCAGTGAAGTGGAAGCGGGGACCCAGTACTTC
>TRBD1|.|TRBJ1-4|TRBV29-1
CSEWGPVRDRKNEKLFF
TGCAGCGAATGGGGGCCCGTGCGGGACAGGAAGAATGAAAAACTGTTTTTT